This is a list of T cell receptor beta chains from one sample in a study of blood T cell repertoires in COVID-19. The assay was immunoSEQ multiplex PCR, and TCRdb's table has in-frame clones only and misses some. The repertoire includes about 130,000 clones, approximately 84% of them detected once, and more than 10% sits in the top ten. Sequenced material: peripheral blood. These receptors were taken from a woman aged 60-70 years with acute or convalescent COVID-19. Both conserved end residues are part of each CDR3. D genes are given only for firm matches. The listing skips clone size in some rows; elsewhere it reads once, few, many or a size class.

D: TRBD1; size: NA; J: TRBJ1-1; V: TRBV3-1/TRBV3-2; DNA: TGTGCCAGCAGCCCCGCGGGACAGGGGGCTGGAGCTTTCTTT; CDR3: CASSPAGQGAGAFF
D: TRBD1; size: once; J: TRBJ2-5; V: TRBV24-1; DNA: TGTGCCACCAGGGGACAGGGAGAAGAGACCCAGTACTTC; CDR3: CATRGQGEETQYF
D: TRBD1; size: NA; J: TRBJ2-1; V: TRBV18; DNA: TGTGCCAGCTCACCGGGACAGGGCCTCAATGAGCAGTTCTTC; CDR3: CASSPGQGLNEQFF
D: NA; size: NA; J: TRBJ1-1; V: TRBV7-2; DNA: TGTGCCAGCAGCTTAGTGGGGAGAGTTGAAGCTTTCTTT; CDR3: CASSLVGRVEAFF
D: NA; size: NA; J: TRBJ2-5; V: TRBV4-1; DNA: TGCGCCAGCAGCCAAGAACGTTATTCAGGACAAGAGACCCAGTACTTC; CDR3: CASSQERYSGQETQYF
D: TRBD1; size: NA; J: TRBJ1-1; V: TRBV30; DNA: TGTGCCTGGAGTGCAAGTCCGGGACAGGGGGGGGCTTTCTTT; CDR3: CAWSASPGQGGAFF
D: NA; size: NA; J: TRBJ1-5; V: TRBV6-5; DNA: TGTGCCAGCAGTTATTTAGCGACTCCCCCTAATCAGCCCCAGCATTTT; CDR3: CASSYLATPPNQPQHF
D: TRBD1; size: NA; J: TRBJ1-3; V: TRBV30; DNA: TGTGCCTGGCAGACAGGGAACTCTGGAAACACCATATATTTT; CDR3: CAWQTGNSGNTIYF
D: NA; size: NA; J: TRBJ1-5; V: TRBV5-1; DNA: TGCGCCAGCAGTTTTTCAGGGGATGGTCAGCCCCAGCATTTT; CDR3: CASSFSGDGQPQHF
D: NA; size: few; J: TRBJ2-3; V: TRBV3-1/TRBV3-2; DNA: TGTGCCAGCAGCCAAGATAGAGGGGTAAGGGGGTACACAGATACGCAGTATTTT; CDR3: CASSQDRGVRGYTDTQYF
D: TRBD1; size: few; J: TRBJ1-2; V: TRBV24-1; DNA: TGTGCCACCAGTGAAGGGGGCCACTTTGAGGGCTACACCTTC; CDR3: CATSEGGHFEGYTF
D: NA; size: NA; J: TRBJ1-1; V: TRBV6-4; DNA: TGTGCCAGCAGCCTTCAGGAGAACACTGAAGCTTTCTTT; CDR3: CASSLQENTEAFF
D: TRBD1; size: NA; J: TRBJ1-2; V: TRBV3-1/TRBV3-2; DNA: TGTGCCAGCAGCCAGGGTCAGGGGGTCTATGGCTACACCTTC; CDR3: CASSQGQGVYGYTF
D: TRBD1; size: NA; J: TRBJ1-1; V: TRBV27; DNA: TGTGCCAGCGGGTCGACCACAGGGGTGAACACTGAAGCTTTCTTT; CDR3: CASGSTTGVNTEAFF
D: TRBD2; size: NA; J: TRBJ2-3; V: TRBV19; DNA: TGTGCCAGTAGTACGGGACTAGCGGGGGCTTCAGATACGCAGTATTTT; CDR3: CASSTGLAGASDTQYF
D: NA; size: NA; J: TRBJ1-1; V: TRBV2; DNA: TGTGCCAGCAGTGAAGGACTAGGTCCTTACACTGAAGCTTTCTTT; CDR3: CASSEGLGPYTEAFF
D: TRBD1; size: NA; J: TRBJ1-5; V: TRBV6-5; DNA: TGTGCCAGCAGCCACGGGACAGGGGGGAATCAGCCCCAGCATTTT; CDR3: CASSHGTGGNQPQHF
D: NA; size: few; J: TRBJ2-6; V: TRBV30; DNA: TGTGCCTGGGCCCCCCAGTCAGGGGCCAACGTCCTGACTTTC; CDR3: CAWAPQSGANVLTF
D: NA; size: NA; J: TRBJ2-1; V: TRBV2; DNA: TGTGCCAGCAGCGGGGTCAGGGAGCAGTTCTTC; CDR3: CASSGVREQFF
D: NA; size: NA; J: TRBJ1-5; V: TRBV5-8; DNA: TGTGCCAGCAGCTTGCAGGGTGGGAATCAGCCCCAGCATTTT; CDR3: CASSLQGGNQPQHF
D: NA; size: NA; J: TRBJ1-1; V: TRBV27; DNA: TGTGCCAGCAGTTTATCTTCCAGGTATGAAGCTTTCTTT; CDR3: CASSLSSRYEAFF
D: NA; size: NA; J: TRBJ1-1; V: TRBV4-1; DNA: TGCGCCAGCAGCCCATTCAGCGACGGGGAAGCTTTCTTT; CDR3: CASSPFSDGEAFF
D: TRBD2; size: NA; J: TRBJ2-7; V: TRBV30; DNA: TGTGCCTGGAGTGGCGGGGGCGAGCAGTACTTC; CDR3: CAWSGGGEQYF
D: NA; size: NA; J: TRBJ2-7; V: TRBV5-5; DNA: TGTGCCAGCAGCTTGACAGTATTGAGCTCCTACGAGCAGTACTTC; CDR3: CASSLTVLSSYEQYF
D: TRBD1; size: NA; J: TRBJ1-2; V: TRBV5-4; DNA: TGTGCCAGCAGCTTGGCCGGGACAGGGAATGGCTACACCTTC; CDR3: CASSLAGTGNGYTF
D: NA; size: NA; J: TRBJ1-3; V: TRBV12-5; DNA: TGTGCTAGTGGGATCCCTACAGGGTTGGAAGGAAACACCATATATTTT; CDR3: CASGIPTGLEGNTIYF
D: NA; size: NA; J: TRBJ2-1; V: TRBV14; DNA: TGTGCCAGCAGCCGCAGGGGACACTTCAATGAGCAGTTCTTC; CDR3: CASSRRGHFNEQFF
D: TRBD1; size: NA; J: TRBJ1-4; V: TRBV18; DNA: TGTGCCAGCTCAGCGGACAGGAATCCCGCAACTAATGAAAAACTGTTTTTT; CDR3: CASSADRNPATNEKLFF
D: TRBD1; size: NA; J: TRBJ1-2; V: TRBV6-4; DNA: TGTGCCAGCAGGGGACAGGGTAACTATGGCTACACCTTC; CDR3: CASRGQGNYGYTF
D: NA; size: NA; J: TRBJ1-2; V: TRBV6-1; DNA: TGTGCCAGCAGTGAAGCGCTTAACACCCCCTATGGCTACACCTTC; CDR3: CASSEALNTPYGYTF
D: NA; size: NA; J: TRBJ1-1; V: TRBV3-1/TRBV3-2; DNA: TGTGCCACCACAGGCGGCCTGAAGGGCTCGGCTTTCTTT; CDR3: CATTGGLKGSAFF
D: NA; size: NA; J: TRBJ2-1; V: TRBV11-2; DNA: TGTGCCAGCAGCTTAGGAGGCCTCCTTTACAATGAGCAGTTCTTC; CDR3: CASSLGGLLYNEQFF
D: TRBD2; size: NA; J: TRBJ2-2; V: TRBV9; DNA: TGTGCCAGCAGCGTAGAGGCGGGGGCGAACACCGGGGAGCTGTTTTTT; CDR3: CASSVEAGANTGELFF
D: NA; size: NA; J: TRBJ1-1; V: TRBV6-2/TRBV6-3; DNA: TGTGCCAGCAGTTACCGTGGGGGGGGAACTGAAGCTTTCTTT; CDR3: CASSYRGGGTEAFF
D: TRBD1; size: NA; J: TRBJ1-4; V: TRBV28; DNA: TGTGCCAGCAGTCCCCCCAGGGGGTTTTATGAAAAACTGTTTTTT; CDR3: CASSPPRGFYEKLFF
D: NA; size: NA; J: TRBJ2-7; V: TRBV14; DNA: TGTGCCAGCAGCCAAGCCCTTTCCTACGAGCAGTACTTC; CDR3: CASSQALSYEQYF
D: TRBD1; size: NA; J: TRBJ1-2; V: TRBV3-1/TRBV3-2; DNA: TGTGCCAGCAGCCCCTTTCCGACAGGGGGTGGCTACACCTTC; CDR3: CASSPFPTGGGYTF
D: NA; size: NA; J: TRBJ1-1; V: TRBV6-5; DNA: TGTGCCAGCAGAAGAGCCAACAGGGAGAACACTGAAGCTTTCTTT; CDR3: CASRRANRENTEAFF
D: NA; size: NA; J: TRBJ1-1; V: TRBV7-9; DNA: TGTGCCAGCAGCTCGGAGAAGGCTGAAGCTTTCTTT; CDR3: CASSSEKAEAFF
D: TRBD1; size: NA; J: TRBJ1-5; V: TRBV6-1; DNA: TGTGCCAGCAGTGGGGCAGGGGGTATATTAGGCAATCAGCCCCAGCATTTT; CDR3: CASSGAGGILGNQPQHF
D: TRBD1; size: NA; J: TRBJ2-2; V: TRBV6-6; DNA: TGTGCCAGCAGACGACAGGGTTGGGTTTCGGACACCGGGGAGCTGTTTTTT; CDR3: CASRRQGWVSDTGELFF
D: TRBD1; size: NA; J: TRBJ1-2; V: TRBV7-9; DNA: TGTGCCAGCAGTCGTACGACAGGGGGCGCGAATGGCTACACCTTC; CDR3: CASSRTTGGANGYTF
D: NA; size: NA; J: TRBJ1-1; V: TRBV12-3/TRBV12-4; DNA: TGTGCCAGCAGTTTAAACCGGGACACTGAAGCTTTCTTT; CDR3: CASSLNRDTEAFF
D: TRBD1; size: NA; J: TRBJ1-1; V: TRBV3-1/TRBV3-2; DNA: TGTGCCAGCAGTCCCGGGACAGCCTCCTCTGAAGCTTTCTTT; CDR3: CASSPGTASSEAFF
D: NA; size: NA; J: TRBJ1-1; V: TRBV12-3/TRBV12-4; DNA: TGTGCCAGCAGTTTTATCGGGAACACTGAAGCTTTCTTT; CDR3: CASSFIGNTEAFF
D: NA; size: NA; J: TRBJ1-2; V: TRBV2; DNA: TGTGCCAGCAGTGACAGGGCTCGGGGCTACACCTTC; CDR3: CASSDRARGYTF
D: NA; size: once; J: TRBJ2-5; V: TRBV5-1; DNA: TGCGCCAGCAGCTTCCCCAGGGGCTACCAAGAGACCCAGTACTTC; CDR3: CASSFPRGYQETQYF
D: NA; size: NA; J: TRBJ1-1; V: TRBV28; DNA: TGTGCCAGCGTAGCCGGGAGAGCACTTCCTGAAGCTTTCTTT; CDR3: CASVAGRALPEAFF
D: TRBD1; size: NA; J: TRBJ1-3; V: TRBV30; DNA: TGTGCCTGGAGTGTCCGGGACAGGGAGACTGGAAACACCATATATTTT; CDR3: CAWSVRDRETGNTIYF
D: NA; size: NA; J: TRBJ1-2; V: TRBV19; DNA: TGTGCCAGTAGTACCTCTGACGGGTACTATGGCTACACCTTC; CDR3: CASSTSDGYYGYTF
D: TRBD1; size: few; J: TRBJ1-1; V: TRBV9; DNA: TGTGCCAGCAGCGTAACCGGACAGGGGGCAAACACTGAAGCTTTCTTT; CDR3: CASSVTGQGANTEAFF
D: TRBD1; size: NA; J: TRBJ1-1; V: TRBV6-5; DNA: TGTGCCAGCAGTACAGACAGGGGCACTGAAGCTTTCTTT; CDR3: CASSTDRGTEAFF
D: NA; size: few; J: TRBJ1-2; V: TRBV6-5; DNA: TGTGCCAGCAGTTACGGCCAGGGCAACTATGGCTACACCTTC; CDR3: CASSYGQGNYGYTF
D: NA; size: once; J: TRBJ2-5; V: TRBV30; DNA: TGTGCCTGGAGTCCTCCGGGGTCGCTACAAGAGACCCAGTACTTC; CDR3: CAWSPPGSLQETQYF
D: TRBD1; size: NA; J: TRBJ2-1; V: TRBV5-4; DNA: TGTGCCAGCAGCTCCCGAGGACAGGCCGAGGAGCAGTTCTTC; CDR3: CASSSRGQAEEQFF
D: NA; size: NA; J: TRBJ1-2; V: TRBV5-6; DNA: TGTGCCAGCAGCTTGCGGCCGGAGGTGCTTCATGGCTACACCTTC; CDR3: CASSLRPEVLHGYTF
D: NA; size: few; J: TRBJ1-1; V: TRBV7-3; DNA: TGTGCCAGCTCTGAGGGGAGGGGAACTGAAGCTTTCTTT; CDR3: CASSEGRGTEAFF